This passage covers 17 T cell receptor beta chains from one sample sequenced in a study of HIV-infected patients and healthy controls. cDNA was made from approximately 500 ng RNA using alpha and beta constant primers. Using multiplexing indices, alpha and beta chain libraries were generated apart by chain-specific third strand synthesis. TCRdb itself ran the 5' RACE reads through MiXCR, one entry per CDR3 protein. The sample holds more than 250 distinct CDR3 sequences; approximately 77% are singletons and the top ten take under 55%. Antiretroviral therapy had run roughly three months, about 14 weeks, before follow-up blood collection. The repertoire came from unfractionated whole blood and reflected all unsorted peripheral T cells. Source: blood, taken during antiretroviral therapy. These receptors were obtained from an adult with HIV infection.

A note on this clonotype: This beta chain turned up in a library designed for alpha chains; as an off-target read, its abundance says little. V and J are TRBV19 and TRBJ2-2; D may be TRBD1 (5 bases). Germline CDR1 LNHDA, CDR2 SQIVND (reference sequence). With 7 bases removed from V and 0 bases from J, the gap between germline ends came to 9 bases. The CDR3 contains 14 residues. CDR3 amino acids: CASITGANTGELFF. CDR3 DNA: TGTGCCAGTATAACAGGCGCGAACACCGGGGAGCTGTTTTTT.

This clonotype was detected a few times. Since the library was made to target alpha chains, this beta chain is a stray read and its abundance is not meaningful. The rearrangement joins TRBV4-2 to TRBJ2-2, with D hard to call. Germline V gene sequence: CDR1 LGHNA, CDR2 YNFKEQ. V lost 8 bases, J lost 0 bases, and 10 bases lay in between. CDR3 length: 14 residues. In nucleotides, the CDR3 is TGTGCCAGCGAAAGAGCGCCGAACACCGGGGAGCTGTTTTTT. The encoded protein is CASERAPNTGELFF.

Comment on this clonotype: This beta chain represents an off-target read in a library built for alpha chains; its size is of limited meaning. The CDR3 spells CASSPLNNEQFF. CDR3 bases: TGTGCCAGCAGCCCCCTTAACAATGAGCAGTTCTTC. The V call is TRBV7-9, the J call TRBJ2-1; D not resolved. The CDR3 covers 12 residues. Germline V lookup: CDR1 SEHNR, CDR2 FQNEAQ (reference sequence). V was pared by 5 bases and J by 5 bases, with 7 bases between.

For this clonotype: This beta chain came through as a stray read in a library set up for alpha chains, and its size says little. The V gene is TRBV12-3 or TRBV12-4, the J gene TRBJ2-5, with 9 positions matching TRBD2. Unmatched junction bases numbered 5, after V lost 10 bases and J lost 2 bases. This CDR3 is built from 13 residues. The CDR3 nucleotides read TGTGCCAACACTAGCGGGCCACAAGAGACCCAGTACTTC. Amino acids: CANTSGPQETQYF.

This clonotype turned up a few times. This beta chain appears as a stray read in a library generated for alpha chains; its size is not informative. V usage is TRBV5-4 and J usage is TRBJ2-3; D not resolved. Trimming stripped 0 bases from V and 0 bases from J, with 8 bases between. The germline V gene encodes CDR1 SGHNT and CDR2 YYREEE (reference sequence). This CDR3 region has 15 residues. The CDR3 DNA reads TGTGCCAGCAGCTTGGCACATACTAGCACAGATACGCAGTATTTT. Protein product: CASSLAHTSTDTQYF. Supplemented by reference TRBV5-4 and TRBJ2-3, the full variable domain reads ETGVTQSPTHLIKTRGQQVTLRCSSQSGHNTVSWYQQALGQGPQFIFQYYREEENGRGNFPPRFSGLQFPNYSSELNVNALELDDSALYLCASSLAHTSTDTQYFGPGTRLTVL.

To note about this clonotype: This beta chain lies outside the target of a library built for alpha chains; its clone size means little. V gene TRBV20-1 combines with J gene TRBJ2-1; 10 bases match TRBD2. The germline V gene has CDR1 DFQATT and CDR2 SNEGSKA (reference sequence). The CDR3 loop spans 13 amino acids. Trimming cost V 3 bases and J 5 bases; bases outside gene matches: 1. CDR3 bases: TGCAGTGCTAGTAGCGGGGGGAACAATGAGCAGTTCTTC. This codes for CSASSGGNNEQFF.

About this clonotype: This beta chain appears as a stray read in a library generated for alpha chains; its size is not informative. The V gene is TRBV29-1, the J gene TRBJ2-2; TRBD1 matches 8 bases. The CDR3 covers 16 residues. Germline loops: CDR1 SQVTM, CDR2 ANQGSEA. J was trimmed by 1 base and V by 4 bases; bases with no gene match: 8. CDR3 sequence reads: CSVVRYDRGNTGELFF. CDR3 DNA: TGCAGCGTTGTCCGATACGACAGGGGGAACACCGGGGAGCTGTTTTTT.

Regarding this clonotype: This beta chain is off target for a library built for alpha chains, so its abundance means little. The chain recombines TRBV5-1 with TRBJ2-1, with D uncertain. V dropped 0 bases and J dropped 4 bases, with 5 bases sitting between them. This CDR3 is built from 13 residues. Germline lookup yields CDR1 SGHRS and CDR2 YFSETQ. The CDR3: CASSLDSYNEQFF. The CDR3 nucleotides read TGCGCCAGCAGCTTGGACAGTTACAATGAGCAGTTCTTC.

On this clonotype: This beta chain turned up in a library designed for alpha chains; as an off-target read, its abundance says little. The V gene is TRBV10-2, the J gene TRBJ2-3; TRBD2 agrees at 9 bases. The CDR3 is made up of 18 amino acids. Germline CDR1 is WSHSY and CDR2 is SAAADI. V dropped 0 bases and J dropped 4; count of bases not matched to a gene: 11. The CDR3 loop reads CASSESRGAGGTSDTQYF. The CDR3 DNA reads TGCGCCAGCAGTGAGTCGCGGGGAGCGGGGGGTACCTCAGATACGCAGTATTTT.

As regards this clonotype: This beta chain is an off-target read within a library intended for alpha chains, so its frequency means little. The chain couples TRBV10-2 to TRBJ2-1; TRBD1 or TRBD2 may be the D gene (5 bases each). V was shortened by 7 bases and J by 1 base, with 11 bases between the two germline ends. Germline-derived CDR1 and CDR2 are WSHSY and SAAADI. This CDR3 region has 14 residues. The CDR3 loop is CASIEGWSYNEQFF. CDR3 nucleotides: TGCGCCAGCATAGAGGGGTGGTCCTACAATGAGCAGTTCTTC.

This clonotype was observed once. Being off target in a library aimed at alpha chains, this beta chain has a size of little meaning. The genes are TRBV29-1 and TRBJ2-7; maybe TRBD1 (5 bases). Germline CDR1 is SQVTM and CDR2 is ANQGSEA. The V end lost 5 bases, the J end lost 1 base, and 12 bases lay between the germline ends. This CDR3 contains 13 residues. The CDR3 DNA follows: TGCAGCGTTACACAGGCGTTGTCCTACGAGCAGTACTTC. It is translated as CSVTQALSYEQYF.

Worth noting for this clonotype: Since it is a stray read in a library aimed at alpha chains, this beta chain has a size that is not meaningful. The rearrangement joins TRBV6-5 to TRBJ2-5, with TRBD2 as a possible D gene (5 bases). Germline values: CDR1 MNHEY, CDR2 SVGAGI. The CDR3 has 13 residues. The V end lost 5 bases, the J end lost 3 bases, and 10 bases lay between the germline ends. The CDR3: CASSSGIKETQYF. The CDR3 DNA reads TGTGCCAGCAGTAGCGGAATCAAAGAGACCCAGTACTTC.

In regard to this clonotype: This beta chain is a stray sequence in a library constructed for alpha chains; its clone size is not meaningful. The chain carries TRBV3-1 and TRBJ2-5; no firm D call. There are 12 residues in the CDR3. V was shortened by 4 bases and J by 1 base, with 4 bases between the two germline ends. Germline CDR1 reads LGHDT; CDR2 reads YNNKEL (reference sequence). CDR3 protein: CASSRPQETQYF. The CDR3, as DNA: TGTGCCAGCAGCCGACCCCAAGAGACCCAGTACTTC.

Worth noting for this clonotype: This beta chain was picked up by a library intended for alpha chains and is off target, so its count carries little meaning. The gene calls are TRBV3-1 and TRBJ2-3, with D possibly matching TRBD2 (6 bases). V shed 0 bases and J shed 9 bases, with 10 bases lying between them. CDR3 length: 13 residues. From germline, CDR1 is LGHDT and CDR2 YNNKEL (reference sequence). In nucleotides, the CDR3 is TGTGCCAGCAGCCAAGATGGGCTAGCGACGCAGTATTTT. Translating gives CASSQDGLATQYF.

Concerning this clonotype: This beta chain represents an off-target read in a library built for alpha chains; its size is of limited meaning. The V call is TRBV10-2, the J call TRBJ1-1; unclear D gene. The CDR3 is 13 residues long. The V gene's germline CDR1 is WSHSY and CDR2 SAAADI. V lost 4 bases to trimming and J lost 1 base, with 7 bases between them. CDR3 sequence reads: CASSVSGNTEAFF. As DNA, the CDR3 is TGCGCCAGCAGTGTGTCAGGGAACACTGAAGCTTTCTTT.

Concerning this clonotype: This beta chain lies outside the target of a library built for alpha chains; its clone size means little. V gene TRBV4-2 combines with J gene TRBJ1-5; 7 nucleotides match TRBD1. CDR3 length equals 14 residues. The V and J ends lost 4 bases and 3 bases, in that order; junction bases with no gene match: 3. CDR1 and CDR2 from the germline V gene are LGHNA and YNFKEQ. CDR3 nucleotides: TGTGCCAGCAGCCCAGGACAGGACAATCAGCCCCAGCATTTT. Its protein is CASSPGQDNQPQHF.

Turning to this clonotype: Since the library was made to target alpha chains, this beta chain is a stray read and its abundance is not meaningful. The chain is built from TRBV6-6 and TRBJ2-2, with a weak D call TRBD2 (6 bases). Germline lookup yields CDR1 MNHNY and CDR2 SVGAGI (reference sequence). The germline V and J ends were trimmed by 6 bases and 6 bases, with 11 bases remaining between them. The CDR3 covers 13 residues. In DNA, the CDR3 is TGTGCCAGCAGCCCCGGGAGTTCCGGGGAGCTGTTTTTT. Its protein is CASSPGSSGELFF.